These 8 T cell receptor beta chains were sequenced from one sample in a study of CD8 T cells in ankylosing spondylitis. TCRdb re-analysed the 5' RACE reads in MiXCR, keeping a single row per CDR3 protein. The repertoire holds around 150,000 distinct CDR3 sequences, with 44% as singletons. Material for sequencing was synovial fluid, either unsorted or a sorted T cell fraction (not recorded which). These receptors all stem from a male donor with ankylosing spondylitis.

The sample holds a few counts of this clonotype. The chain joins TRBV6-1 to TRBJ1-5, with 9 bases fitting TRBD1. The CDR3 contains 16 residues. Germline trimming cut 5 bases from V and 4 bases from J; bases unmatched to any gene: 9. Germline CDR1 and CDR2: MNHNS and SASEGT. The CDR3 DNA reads TGTGCCAGCAGTACGTCCGAAGGACAGGGGAATCAGCCCCAGCATTTT. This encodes CASSTSEGQGNQPQHF.

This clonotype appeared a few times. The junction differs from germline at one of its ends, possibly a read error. The chain's CDR3 is CAIREWKAGTGELFF. Written as DNA, the CDR3 is TGTGCCATCAGGGAGTGGAAGGCGGGCACCGGGGAGCTGTTTTTT. The J gene is TRBJ2-2, the V gene TRBV10-3; perhaps TRBD2 as D (5 bases). CDR1 is ENHRY and CDR2 is SYGVKD in the germline V gene. The CDR3 runs 15 residues.

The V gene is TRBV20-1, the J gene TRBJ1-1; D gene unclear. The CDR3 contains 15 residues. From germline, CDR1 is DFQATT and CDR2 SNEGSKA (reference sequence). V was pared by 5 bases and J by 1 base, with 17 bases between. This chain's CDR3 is CSASRHASPNTEAFF. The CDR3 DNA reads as TGCAGTGCTTCCCGGCACGCGAGCCCGAACACTGAAGCTTTCTTT.

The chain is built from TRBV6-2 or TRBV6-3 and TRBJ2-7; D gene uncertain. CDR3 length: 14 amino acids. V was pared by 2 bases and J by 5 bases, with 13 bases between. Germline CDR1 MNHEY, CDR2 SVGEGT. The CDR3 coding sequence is TGTGCCAGCAGTTACGACTCCTCTAATGACGAGCAGTACTTC. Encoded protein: CASSYDSSNDEQYF.

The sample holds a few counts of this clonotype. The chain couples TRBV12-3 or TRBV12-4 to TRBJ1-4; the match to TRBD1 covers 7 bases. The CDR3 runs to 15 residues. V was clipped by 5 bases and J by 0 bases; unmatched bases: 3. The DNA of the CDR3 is TGTGCCAGCAGTGGGACAGTCGCAACTAATGAAAAACTGTTTTTT. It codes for CASSGTVATNEKLFF.

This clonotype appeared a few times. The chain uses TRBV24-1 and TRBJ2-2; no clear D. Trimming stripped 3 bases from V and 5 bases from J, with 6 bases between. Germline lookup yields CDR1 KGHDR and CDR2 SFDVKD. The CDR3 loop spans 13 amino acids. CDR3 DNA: TGTGCCACCAGTGATAGGATAACCGGGGAGCTGTTTTTT. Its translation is CATSDRITGELFF.

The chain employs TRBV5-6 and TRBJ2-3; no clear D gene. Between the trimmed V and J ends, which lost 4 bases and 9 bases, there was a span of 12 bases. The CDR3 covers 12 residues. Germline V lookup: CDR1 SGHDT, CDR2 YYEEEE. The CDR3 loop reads CASSRGRFTQYF. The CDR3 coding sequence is TGTGCCAGCAGCCGCGGACGGTTCACGCAGTATTTT.

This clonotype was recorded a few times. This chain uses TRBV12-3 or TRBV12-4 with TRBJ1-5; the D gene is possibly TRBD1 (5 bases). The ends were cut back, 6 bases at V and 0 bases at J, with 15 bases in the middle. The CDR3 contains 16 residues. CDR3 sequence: CASSQRQIYSNQPQHF. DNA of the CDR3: TGTGCCAGCAGCCAGCGACAGATTTATAGCAATCAGCCCCAGCATTTT.